Sequencing of this T cell receptor (beta chain) was carried out in a study of blood T cell repertoires in COVID-19. CDR1 and CDR2 from the germline V gene are SGHNT and YYREEE (reference sequence). This CDR3 is built from 15 residues. V lost 3 bases and J lost 2, with 12 bases in between. Method: immunoSEQ multiplex PCR; TCRdb's copy keeps in-frame clones and lacks some. The data hold some 370,000 clones, with about 90% observed a single time. The sample was peripheral blood. This receptor was taken from a woman aged 25 to 39 with COVID-19, enrolled during active disease. The chain combines TRBV5-4 with TRBJ2-1; D uncertain. CDR3 protein: CASSWARAPYNEQFF. The DNA of the CDR3 is TGTGCCAGCAGCTGGGCCCGTGCCCCCTACAATGAGCAGTTCTTC.